This T cell receptor (beta chain) was observed in a study of neoadjuvant anti-PD-1 for oral cavity cancer. Stage II-IVA oral cavity squamous cell carcinoma was new and untreated by systemic or radiation therapy. This CDR3 contains 18 residues. V lost 4 bases, J lost 1 base, and 23 bases lay in between. Germline CDR1 reads SEHNR; CDR2 reads FQNEAQ (reference sequence). Assay used: immunoSEQ multiplex PCR; TCRdb lists only in-frame clones, some missing. Seen here are approximately 72,000 clones, around 80% observed once, and the top ten hold 3% to 3.5%. This clone was seen a handful of times. The clonotype originates from a person aged 35 to 85 with oral cavity squamous cell carcinoma. The specimen comprised PBMCs, sampled before nivolumab (anti-PD-1) treatment. The chain employs TRBV7-9 and TRBJ2-7; a possible D gene is TRBD1 (7 bases). CDR3 in DNA: TGTGCCAGCAGCTCACAGGGGTGGCGGGGAGACCATTCCTACGAGCAGTACTTC. This translates into CASSSQGWRGDHSYEQYF.